These 16 T cell receptor beta chains were sequenced from one sample in a study of cytomegalovirus exposure and HLA in healthy donors. The PCR made use of 60 Vbeta and 13 Jbeta primers. Clones were sequenced by immunoSEQ multiplex PCR, and TCRdb holds only the in-frame ones, with some missing. The repertoire holds more than 55,000 clones, with about 73% as singletons. The sample taken for sequencing was PBMCs. The receptors shown here come from a woman aged 60-75 years in good health and CMV-seropositive.

The chain couples TRBV19 to TRBJ2-1; tentative D call: TRBD2 (5 bases). Deletions cut 5 bases from V and 4 bases from J, with 12 bases between. CDR3 size: 14 residues. Germline CDR1 LNHDA, CDR2 SQIVND (reference sequence). CDR3 DNA sequence: TGTGCCAGTAGTCCCGACGGGATTTACAATGAGCAGTTCTTC. This codes for CASSPDGIYNEQFF.

The rearrangement links TRBV5-6 to TRBJ2-1; TRBD2 agrees at 9 bases. The CDR3 runs to 15 residues. The junction had 8 bases not matched to a gene; V was cut back by 1 base and J by 9 bases. The germline CDR1 and CDR2 sequences are SGHDT and YYEEEE. CDR3 nucleotide sequence: TGTGCCAGCAGCTTGTGGGCGGGGGGGCGGAGTGAGCAGTTCTTC. This encodes CASSLWAGGRSEQFF.

Only one count was recorded for this clone. The V gene is TRBV18, the J gene TRBJ1-5; D not certain. Germline V gene lookup returns CDR1 KGHSH and CDR2 LQKENI. The CDR3 is made up of 12 amino acids. V dropped 2 bases and J dropped 6 bases, with 5 bases sitting between them. The CDR3 spells CASSPTGQPQHF. The CDR3 DNA reads TGTGCCAGCTCACCAACCGGTCAGCCCCAGCATTTT.

This clone was detected a few times. In DNA, the CDR3 is TGTGCCAGCAGCTTGTTCGGGGACACTGAAGCTTTCTTT. Protein sequence: CASSLFGDTEAFF. V usage is TRBV7-9 and J usage is TRBJ1-1; no clear D gene. The CDR3 contains 13 residues. The V gene's germline CDR1 is SEHNR and CDR2 FQNEAQ (reference sequence). Trimming stripped 3 bases from V and 3 bases from J, with 8 bases between.

This chain connects TRBV7-9 to TRBJ1-5; tentative D call: TRBD1 (5 bases). Germline-derived CDR1 and CDR2 are SEHNR and FQNEAQ (reference sequence). Trimming removed 5 bases from V and 4 bases from J, with 9 bases in between. The CDR3 sequence is 13 residues long. CDR3: CASSRQPNQPQHF. The CDR3 DNA reads TGTGCCAGCAGCCGACAGCCTAATCAGCCCCAGCATTTT.

The V call is TRBV6-5, the J call TRBJ1-2; 9 positions match TRBD1. V shed 6 bases and J 5 bases; nucleotides not matched to a gene: 10. The CDR3 covers 15 residues. Germline V gene sequence: CDR1 MNHEY, CDR2 SVGAGI. The CDR3 DNA reads as TGTGCCAGCAGCCCGTTACAGGGGGCGCAGTATGGCTACACCTTC. Translating gives CASSPLQGAQYGYTF.

The chain is built from TRBV5-1 and TRBJ1-1, with 9 bases identical to TRBD1. From germline, CDR1 is SGHRS and CDR2 YFSETQ. Trimming took 4 bases from V and 1 from J; bases not matched to a gene: 5. This CDR3 is 15 amino acids long. DNA of the CDR3: TGCGCCAGCAGCCCCGGGACAGGGAAGAACACTGAAGCTTTCTTT. Translation gives CASSPGTGKNTEAFF.

The chain joins TRBV5-1 to TRBJ2-7, with D uncertain. The CDR3 sequence is 15 residues long. Trimming pared 5 bases from V and 3 bases from J, leaving 18 bases between. Germline lookup yields CDR1 SGHRS and CDR2 YFSETQ. The CDR3 coding sequence is TGCGCCAGCAGGTCCCACCCGACACCCGACTACGAGCAGTACTTC. Protein product: CASRSHPTPDYEQYF.

In the case of this clone: One junction end does not reproduce the germline sequence, and a read error may be involved. The rearrangement links TRBV11-2 to TRBJ2-7; perhaps TRBD1 as D (6 bases). Germline V gene data show CDR1 as SGHAT and CDR2 as FQNNGV. The CDR3 consists of 16 residues. CDR3: CASSFFRSGASYEQHF. In DNA, the CDR3 is TGTGCCAGCAGCTTTTTTCGTTCAGGGGCCTCCTACGAGCAGCACTTC.

This chain joins TRBV19 and TRBJ2-7; D perhaps matches TRBD2 (5 bases). The V gene lost 2 bases and the J gene lost 2 bases, with 13 bases spanning the gap. Germline V gene data show CDR1 as LNHDA and CDR2 as SQIVND (reference sequence). The CDR3 sequence is 15 residues long. The CDR3 DNA is TGTGCCAGTAGTATAACCGGGGTCCAAGCCTACGAGCAGTACTTC. It translates to CASSITGVQAYEQYF.

The chain links TRBV4-1 to TRBJ1-1, with a tentative D call TRBD1 (6 bases). Trimming stripped 4 bases from V and 5 bases from J, with 8 bases between. Germline V CDR1 and CDR2: MGHRA, YSYEKL. The CDR3 loop spans 12 amino acids. CDR3 sequence (DNA): TGCGCCAGCAGCCCCCAGGGGACTGAAGCTTTCTTT. Translating it yields CASSPQGTEAFF.

The V call is TRBV6-1, the J call TRBJ1-5, with a tentative D call TRBD1 (5 bases). This CDR3 region has 16 residues. The germline gives CDR1 MNHNS, CDR2 SASEGT. Trimming pared 2 bases from V and 4 bases from J, leaving 15 bases between. DNA of the CDR3: TGTGCCAGCAGTGAACCTCTAGGAGGGGTTAATCAGCCCCAGCATTTT. This sequence encodes CASSEPLGGVNQPQHF.

This clone came up once. This sample also contains other DNA sequences that code for the same CDR3. The chain carries TRBV30 and TRBJ2-7; TRBD1 is a possible D gene (6 bases). The V gene lost 3 bases and the J gene lost 3 bases, with 9 bases spanning the gap. CDR3 size: 12 residues. The V gene's germline CDR1 is GTSNPN and CDR2 SVGIG (reference sequence). CDR3 protein: CAWSWTDYEQYF. The CDR3 DNA follows: TGTGCCTGGAGCTGGACAGACTACGAGCAGTACTTC.

This clone was counted between two and nine times. CDR3 DNA: TGTGCCATCAGTGATCCGGGCTCTGGGGCCAACGTCCTGACTTTC. It translates to CAISDPGSGANVLTF. The chain carries TRBV10-3 and TRBJ2-6, with D unresolved. Germline V CDR1 and CDR2: ENHRY, SYGVKD. The CDR3 totals 15 residues. The V gene lost 3 bases and the J gene lost 0 bases, with 6 bases spanning the gap.

The rearrangement links TRBV9 to TRBJ2-7; 7 nucleotides line up with TRBD1. Trimming at V came to 3 bases and at J to 3 bases, leaving 3 bases not matched to a gene. Germline CDR1 SGDLS, CDR2 YYNGEE. The CDR3 loop spans 13 amino acids. The CDR3 spells CASSGQGNYEQYF. The CDR3 DNA follows: TGTGCCAGCAGCGGACAGGGAAACTACGAGCAGTACTTC.

Comment on this clone: The missing conserved phenylalanine or tryptophan at the end of this CDR3 makes a read error likely. This chain joins TRBV10-3 and TRBJ1-1; 9 bases match TRBD1. The CDR3 length is 12 residues. Per germline, CDR1 ENHRY and CDR2 SYGVKD. V shed 4 bases, J shed 8 bases, and the junction held 2 bases outside the gene matches. Here the CDR3 reads CAISGGTGEAFV. CDR3 coding DNA: TGTGCCATCAGTGGGGGGACAGGGGAAGCTTTCGTT.